This is a list of T cell receptor beta chains from one sample in a study of blood T cell repertoires in COVID-19. Repertoires were generated with immunoSEQ multiplex PCR, while TCRdb's copy carries only in-frame clones and drops some. The sample records 150,000 to 200,000 clones, 88% being singletons. The sequenced material came from peripheral blood. The receptors here all came from a man in his forties with active or convalescent COVID-19. CDR3s include the opening cysteine and the closing phenylalanine or tryptophan. D genes are given only for firm matches. The size entry is marked missing in some rows and otherwise reads once, few, many or a size class.

.	TRBJ1-6	TRBD1	TRBV7-3	TGTGCCAGCAGCTTGCTGGGACAGGGGGCGGCTCATAATTCACCCCTCCACTTT	CASSLLGQGAAHNSPLHF
.	TRBJ2-3	TRBD2	TRBV7-8	TGTGCCAGCAGCTTAGGGGTAGCGGGGACCATGAATACGCAGTATTTT	CASSLGVAGTMNTQYF
once	TRBJ1-5	.	TRBV4-3	TGCGCCAGCAGCCAAGGATATCGGGGGTTCCAGCCCCAGCATTTT	CASSQGYRGFQPQHF
.	TRBJ2-5	TRBD2	TRBV7-2	TGTGCCAGCAGCTTAGGCGGACTAGCGGGGGACGGAGAGACCCAGTACTTC	CASSLGGLAGDGETQYF
.	TRBJ2-2	TRBD1	TRBV19	TGTGCCAGTAGTACTGGACAGGGTCTAGACACCGGGGAGCTGTTTTTT	CASSTGQGLDTGELFF
.	TRBJ1-1	TRBD1	TRBV7-6	TGTGCCAGCAGCTTGCAGCCAGGGGGCGCGGACACTGAAGCTTTCTTT	CASSLQPGGADTEAFF
.	TRBJ2-3	TRBD1	TRBV4-1	TGCGCCAGCAGCCAAGGTTTTGTTTTGGCAGGGGGCGTCGATACGCAGTATTTT	CASSQGFVLAGGVDTQYF
.	TRBJ1-5	.	TRBV12-3/TRBV12-4	TGTGCCAGCACCACACAGAGCAATCAGCCCCAGCATTTT	CASTTQSNQPQHF
.	TRBJ1-6	.	TRBV25-1	TGTGCCAGCAGTGACCCAGGACTGGCAGATTCACCCCTCCACTTT	CASSDPGLADSPLHF
.	TRBJ2-4	TRBD1	TRBV19	TGTGCCAGTAGGTCGGGACAGGGCTACATTCAGTACTTC	CASRSGQGYIQYF
few	TRBJ1-6	TRBD1	TRBV19	TGTGCCAGCCAGGGGCAGGGGGGTTCACCCCTCCACTTT	CASQGQGGSPLHF
.	TRBJ2-5	.	TRBV21-1	TGTGCCAGCAGCCCCCGGGACAACGAGTACTTC	CASSPRDNEYF
.	TRBJ2-3	.	TRBV6-4	TGTGCCACGGGTTCGTCTGGGGGGACGCAGTATTTT	CATGSSGGTQYF
.	TRBJ1-4	.	TRBV12-3/TRBV12-4	TGTGCCAGCACCCCAGGGGAAAAACTGTTTTTT	CASTPGEKLFF
.	TRBJ1-1	.	TRBV5-1	TGCGCCAGCAGCGACCAGGGAATCACTGAAGCTTTCTTT	CASSDQGITEAFF
few	TRBJ1-6	TRBD1	TRBV6-5	TGTGCCAGCAGGGGACAGGGGGCGCGTTATTCACCCCTCCACTTT	CASRGQGARYSPLHF
.	TRBJ1-1	TRBD1	TRBV7-3	TGTGCCAGCAGCCCCAGGACAGGGTTCGGGGGGAACACTGAAGCTTTCTTT	CASSPRTGFGGNTEAFF
.	TRBJ2-1	TRBD2	TRBV19	TGTGCCAGTAGTAAGGGTCGGGTAGCGGGGGCCTACAATGAGCAGTTCTTC	CASSKGRVAGAYNEQFF
.	TRBJ1-1	TRBD1	TRBV6-5	TGTGCCAGCAGTCATACAGGGGCGGTCACTGAAGCTTTCTTT	CASSHTGAVTEAFF
.	TRBJ1-1	TRBD1	TRBV19	TGTGCCAGTAGTACGCCGGGACAGGGGATAGCCACTGAAGCTTTCTTT	CASSTPGQGIATEAFF
.	TRBJ2-3	.	TRBV6-1	TGTGCCAGCAGTGGAGGGACTTACGGGAGCACAGATACGCAGTATTTT	CASSGGTYGSTDTQYF
.	TRBJ1-2	.	TRBV6-5	TGTGCCAGCAGTTACCTAGTCGGTGAGAGGGAATATGGCTACACCTTC	CASSYLVGEREYGYTF
.	TRBJ2-7	.	TRBV27	TGTGCCAGCAGTTTATACGTTGGGGCCTCCTACGAGCAGTACTTC	CASSLYVGASYEQYF
.	TRBJ1-6	.	TRBV12-5	TGTGCTAGTGGTTCCGAAAGCCATTCACCCCTCCACTTT	CASGSESHSPLHF
once	TRBJ2-3	.	TRBV27	TGTGCCAGCAGTTTGTCCACAGGGCACACAGATACGCAGTATTTT	CASSLSTGHTDTQYF
.	TRBJ2-1	.	TRBV5-4	TGTGCCAGCAGCTTGGCCGCCCCCAGGGACAATGAGCAGTTCTTC	CASSLAAPRDNEQFF
.	TRBJ1-2	.	TRBV4-1	TGCGCCAGCAGCCACTCCTTCGAGGCCCTCTACACCTTC	CASSHSFEALYTF
.	TRBJ1-1	.	TRBV2	TGTGCCAGCACCCTTTCGGGGATTGCGGAAGCTTTCTTT	CASTLSGIAEAFF
.	TRBJ1-1	TRBD1	TRBV29-1	TGCAGCGTTGACATAGGACAGGGGGCCACTGAAGCTTTCTTT	CSVDIGQGATEAFF
.	TRBJ1-2	TRBD1	TRBV14	TGTGCCAGCAGCCCACAGGGGGGGTCGAACTATGGCTACACCTTC	CASSPQGGSNYGYTF
.	TRBJ1-2	TRBD1	TRBV7-8	TGTGCCAGCAGCTTAGCGGGGCAGGGGGCGGGCTATGGCTACACCTTC	CASSLAGQGAGYGYTF
.	TRBJ1-5	.	TRBV12-5	TGTGCTAGTGGTTTTGGGAGTTTTGTTAATCAGCCCCAGCATTTT	CASGFGSFVNQPQHF
.	TRBJ1-1	TRBD1	TRBV30	TGTGCCTGGCGTCCCCCGGGACAGATGAACACTGAAGCTTTCTTT	CAWRPPGQMNTEAFF
.	TRBJ2-5	.	TRBV7-2	TGTGCCAGCAGCCCCTGGGGTCACAGGATCCGACAAGAGACCCAGTACTTC	CASSPWGHRIRQETQYF
.	TRBJ1-5	.	TRBV19	TGTGCCAGTAGTATGCAGGGGATCCGGGATCAGCCCCAGCATTTT	CASSMQGIRDQPQHF
.	TRBJ2-3	TRBD2	TRBV24-1	TGTGCCACCAGTGATTTGGGGACTAGCGGACACACAGATACGCAGTATTTT	CATSDLGTSGHTDTQYF
many	TRBJ2-7	TRBD1	TRBV28	TGTGCCAGCAGTTTTAGTGACAGGGAGGAGCAGTACTTC	CASSFSDREEQYF
once	TRBJ2-7	.	TRBV6-5	TGTGCCAGCAGACTTAACAGGGAAACCTACGAGCAGTACTTC	CASRLNRETYEQYF
.	TRBJ1-4	TRBD1	TRBV28	TGTGCCAGCCAAGGGGGGACAGGATGGAATGAAAAACTGTTTTTT	CASQGGTGWNEKLFF
.	TRBJ1-4	.	TRBV18	TGTGCCAGCTCCCCAGGCTCCCCCGCAACTAATGAAAAACTGTTTTTT	CASSPGSPATNEKLFF
.	TRBJ2-7	TRBD2	TRBV7-2	TGTGCCAGCAGCCAATTAAGCGGGACGACCTACGAGCAGTACTTC	CASSQLSGTTYEQYF
.	TRBJ1-1	.	TRBV18	TGTGCCAGCTCACCCGACATCGGTGAAGCTTTCTTT	CASSPDIGEAFF
.	TRBJ1-3	.	TRBV19	TGTGCCAGTAGTATAGGCGGGGGGCTCGGTGGAAACACCATATATTTT	CASSIGGGLGGNTIYF
.	TRBJ1-3	.	TRBV5-4	TGTGCCAGCAGCTTAGACTTGCTCTCTGGAAACACCATATATTTT	CASSLDLLSGNTIYF
.	TRBJ2-7	.	TRBV6-5	TGTGCCAGCAGGACCGGGTCTACCAACTACGAGCAGTACTTC	CASRTGSTNYEQYF
.	TRBJ1-2	.	TRBV11-2	TGTGCCAGCAGCTTAGTCGGTGGCTACACCTTC	CASSLVGGYTF
.	TRBJ2-6	.	TRBV19	TGTGCCAGTAGTCCTTCTCCGTCTGGGGCCAACGTCCTGACTTTC	CASSPSPSGANVLTF
.	TRBJ1-1	.	TRBV5-1	TGCGCCAGCAGCTTACTTGGGAACACTGAAGCTTTCTTT	CASSLLGNTEAFF
.	TRBJ2-1	TRBD2	TRBV28	TGTGCCAGCAGTAAATTAGGACTAGCGGGAGGCAATGAGCAGTTCTTC	CASSKLGLAGGNEQFF
few	TRBJ2-7	.	TRBV5-4	TGTGCCAGCAGCTTTGACACCTACGAGCAGTACTTC	CASSFDTYEQYF
.	TRBJ1-5	.	TRBV29-1	TGCAGCGACCTAGGGGATTTTAAACGGGAGCCCCAGCATTTT	CSDLGDFKREPQHF
.	TRBJ1-1	.	TRBV9	TGTGCCAGCAGCGTAGCTGACACTGAAGCTTTCTTT	CASSVADTEAFF